This is a list of T cell receptor beta chains from one sample in a study of T-cell memory formation after mild COVID-19. TCRdb reprocessed the 5' RACE reads with MiXCR, giving one entry per CDR3 protein. The sample carries around 500,000 distinct CDR3 sequences, approximately 18% recorded once. The sequencing sample was made of PBMCs or a T cell subset sorted from them (not recorded which). Every receptor here comes from an adult woman who had mild COVID-19 (a few samples of this study predate the infection). Cell type and time point are not known. Both conserved end residues are part of each CDR3. The D gene is left open where the match is weak. Some rows mark clone size as missing; the rest say once, few, many or name a class of expanded clone.

cdr3_aa,cdr3_nt,v_call,clone_size,d_call,j_call
CASSPGGATLNTEAFF,TGTGCCAGCAGCCCCGGGGGAGCGACCCTGAACACTGAAGCTTTCTTT,TRBV7-6,NA,NA,TRBJ1-1
CASPAVAGGVREQYF,TGTGCCAGCCCAGCCGTAGCGGGGGGTGTTCGGGAGCAGTACTTC,TRBV21-1,NA,NA,TRBJ2-7
CAYHKGLTTGQVNTEAFF,TGTGCCTACCATAAAGGATTGACGACAGGCCAGGTGAACACTGAAGCTTTCTTT,TRBV30,NA,NA,TRBJ1-1
CASSQDLGRAVGYTF,TGTGCCAGCAGCCAAGATTTAGGCAGGGCGGTCGGCTACACCTTC,TRBV4-2,few,NA,TRBJ1-2
CASTSSEQFF,TGTGCCAGCACCTCGTCCGAGCAGTTCTTC,TRBV7-2,NA,NA,TRBJ2-1
CASSEGPTGELFF,TGTGCCAGCAGCGAAGGACCCACCGGGGAGCTGTTTTTT,TRBV9,NA,NA,TRBJ2-2
CASSPSTGEVEQFF,TGTGCCAGCAGCCCATCGACAGGAGAAGTGGAGCAGTTCTTC,TRBV7-8,NA,NA,TRBJ2-1
CASSQEGHTSYGYTF,TGTGCCAGCAGCCAAGAAGGGCACACCAGCTATGGCTACACCTTC,TRBV3-1,once,NA,TRBJ1-2
CASSLKREGLNEQFF,TGTGCCAGCAGCCTTAAGCGGGAGGGCCTCAATGAGCAGTTCTTC,TRBV7-9,NA,TRBD2,TRBJ2-1
CASSYSGSEETQYF,TGTGCCAGCAGTTACTCGGGGTCCGAAGAGACCCAGTACTTC,TRBV6-5,NA,NA,TRBJ2-5
CASSQFAPAKNIQYF,TGCGCCAGCAGCCAGTTTGCGCCAGCCAAAAACATTCAGTACTTC,TRBV4-1,NA,NA,TRBJ2-4
CASSYSGDSYNEQFF,TGTGCCAGCAGTTACTCCGGGGACAGCTACAATGAGCAGTTCTTC,TRBV6-6,few,TRBD1,TRBJ2-1
CSVDSGTHGNEQFF,TGCAGCGTTGACTCCGGGACCCATGGCAATGAGCAGTTCTTC,TRBV29-1,few,NA,TRBJ2-1
CASSLVQGGAEAFF,TGCGCCAGCAGCTTGGTCCAGGGCGGCGCTGAAGCTTTCTTT,TRBV5-1,few,NA,TRBJ1-1
CASSREKGPFYGYTF,TGTGCCAGCAGTCGGGAAAAAGGGCCCTTCTATGGCTACACCTTC,TRBV6-5,NA,NA,TRBJ1-2
CDTSRDLTEQETQYF,TGTGACACCAGCAGAGATCTGACAGAACAAGAGACCCAGTACTTC,TRBV15,NA,NA,TRBJ2-5
CSARERGGGEQYF,TGCAGTGCTAGAGAACGGGGTGGTGGCGAGCAGTACTTC,TRBV20-1,few,NA,TRBJ2-7
CASSLGLANEKLFF,TGTGCCAGCAGTTTGGGGTTGGCTAATGAAAAACTGTTTTTT,TRBV7-2,many,NA,TRBJ1-4
CASSPSTSGGRVPEQFF,TGTGCCAGCAGCCCCTCGACTAGCGGGGGGCGGGTCCCTGAGCAGTTCTTC,TRBV3-1,few,TRBD2,TRBJ2-1
CASSVDPSGGDEQFF,TGTGCCAGCAGCGTAGATCCCAGCGGGGGGGATGAGCAGTTCTTC,TRBV9,NA,TRBD2,TRBJ2-1
CSVVERSPYNEQFF,TGCAGCGTTGTAGAGCGGAGCCCCTACAATGAGCAGTTCTTC,TRBV29-1,few,NA,TRBJ2-1
CASSPPRGSAGEKLFF,TGTGCCAGCAGCCCACCACGGGGGAGCGCGGGTGAAAAACTGTTTTTT,TRBV9,few,NA,TRBJ1-4
CASGSGGLGNEQFF,TGCGCCAGCGGATCGGGGGGGCTGGGGAATGAGCAGTTCTTC,TRBV5-1,NA,TRBD2,TRBJ2-1
CASSSRQRGLTDTQYF,TGCGCCAGCAGCTCGCGACAGCGAGGCCTCACAGATACGCAGTATTTT,TRBV5-1,many,NA,TRBJ2-3
CASSPPALSYGYTF,TGTGCCAGCAGCCCACCCGCTTTGAGCTATGGCTACACCTTC,TRBV16,few,NA,TRBJ1-2
CASSFIPGSGNEQFF,TGTGCCAGCAGCTTTATCCCAGGGTCAGGGAATGAGCAGTTCTTC,TRBV7-9,NA,NA,TRBJ2-1